The 5 T cell receptor beta chains presented below share a single source sample, sequenced in a study of T cell responses to AZD1222 COVID-19 vaccine. Generated by immunoSEQ multiplex PCR, the TCRdb table keeps only in-frame clones and is missing some. The table records around 140,000 clones, 80% to 90% of them present only once. This specimen consisted of peripheral blood, obtained on day 0 of AZD1222 vaccination. The receptor source for this set is an adult in good health.

The chain couples TRBV19 to TRBJ1-2; 10 bases match TRBD1. CDR1 LNHDA and CDR2 SQIVND come from the germline V gene (reference sequence). The CDR3 totals 16 residues. V dropped 6 bases and J dropped 0; count of bases not matched to a gene: 7. Written as DNA, the CDR3 is TGTGCCAGTAGACCGGGACAGGGGTCCCCTAACTATGGCTACACCTTC. Translating gives CASRPGQGSPNYGYTF.

The chain recombines TRBV6-6 with TRBJ1-1; D ambiguous. This CDR3 is built from 13 residues. Trimming removed 0 bases from V and 4 bases from J, with 6 bases in between. Germline CDR1 MNHNY, CDR2 SVGAGI (reference sequence). The DNA of the CDR3 is TGTGCCAGCAGTTACTCGTGGGGCACTGAAGCTTTCTTT. Amino acids: CASSYSWGTEAFF.

This chain connects TRBV2 to TRBJ1-5; D may be TRBD1 (6 bases). CDR3 length equals 15 residues. CDR1 is SNHLY and CDR2 is FYNNEI in the germline V gene. Trimming cost V 5 bases and J 2 bases, with 13 bases left between them. CDR3 in amino acids: CASSQRGGGNQPQHF. CDR3 nucleotide sequence: TGTGCCAGCAGTCAAAGGGGGGGAGGCAATCAGCCCCAGCATTTT.

The chain is built from TRBV6-5 and TRBJ1-2; 9 nucleotides line up with TRBD1. CDR3 size: 14 residues. The V and J ends lost 10 bases and 7 bases, in that order; junction bases with no gene match: 13. CDR1 and CDR2 (germline): MNHEY, SVGAGI. The CDR3, as DNA: TGTGCCACGAGCCGGGACAGGGCAGGGTCTGGCTACACCTTC. It codes for CATSRDRAGSGYTF.

The chain couples TRBV28 to TRBJ1-1; TRBD1 might be the D (6 bases). Germline-derived CDR1 and CDR2 are MDHEN and SYDVKM. Trimming shortened V by 5 bases and J by 7 bases, and 14 bases separated the two germline ends. This CDR3 contains 13 residues. The CDR3 sequence: CASSPHRAFEAFF. CDR3 DNA sequence: TGTGCCAGCAGTCCTCACAGGGCCTTTGAAGCTTTCTTT.